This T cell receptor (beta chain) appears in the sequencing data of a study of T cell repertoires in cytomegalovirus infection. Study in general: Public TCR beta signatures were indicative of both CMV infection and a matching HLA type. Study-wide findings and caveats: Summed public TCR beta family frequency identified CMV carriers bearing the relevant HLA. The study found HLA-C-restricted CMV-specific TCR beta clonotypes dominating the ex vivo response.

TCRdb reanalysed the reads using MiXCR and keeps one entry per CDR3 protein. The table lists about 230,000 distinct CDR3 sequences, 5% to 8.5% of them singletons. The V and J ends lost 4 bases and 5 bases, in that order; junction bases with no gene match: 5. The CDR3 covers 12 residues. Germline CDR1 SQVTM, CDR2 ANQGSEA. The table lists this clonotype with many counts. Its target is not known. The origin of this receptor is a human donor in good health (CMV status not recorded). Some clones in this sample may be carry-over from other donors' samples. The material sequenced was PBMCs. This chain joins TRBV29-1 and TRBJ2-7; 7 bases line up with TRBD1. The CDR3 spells CSVGKGANEQYF. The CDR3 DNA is TGCAGCGTTGGGAAGGGGGCGAACGAGCAGTACTTC.